The 32 T cell receptor beta chains reported below all come from one sample, sequenced in a study of beta chain features in type 1 diabetes. As every portion of the isolated RNA was reverse transcribed, the sequencing read expressed TCRB transcripts. The protocol was immunoSEQ multiplex PCR, while the TCRdb copy is restricted to in-frame clones and leaves out a portion. The table shows some 150,000 clones, with 8% to 13% occurring only once. Specimen: naive CD4+ T cells from blood. Receptors were obtained from a man younger than 35 in good health.

This clone appeared a few times. This chain links TRBV19 with TRBJ2-3; 14 bases are a match to TRBD2. Germline V CDR1 and CDR2: LNHDA, SQIVND (reference sequence). The CDR3 runs 17 residues. V lost 5 bases, J lost 1 base, and 5 bases stayed unmatched. CDR3 sequence (DNA): TGTGCCAGTAGTCTCGTGGGACTAGCGGGAGGCACAGATACGCAGTATTTT. It specifies CASSLVGLAGGTDTQYF.

The chain has TRBV5-5 and TRBJ1-6, with 7 nucleotides matching TRBD1. The CDR3 is made up of 16 amino acids. Germline V CDR1 and CDR2: SGHKS, YYEKEE (reference sequence). With 0 bases clipped from V and 9 bases from J, the junction kept 9 bases outside the gene matches. CDR3 sequence reads: CASSLALAGDSSPLHF. The CDR3 nucleotides read TGTGCCAGCAGCTTGGCATTGGCAGGGGACAGTTCACCCCTCCACTTT. Full variable domain (rest looked up from reference TRBV5-5 and TRBJ1-6): DAGVTQSPTHLIKTRGQQVTLRCSPISGHKSVSWYQQVLGQGPQFIFQYYEKEERGRGNFPDRFSARQFPNYSSELNVNALLLGDSALYLCASSLALAGDSSPLHFGNGTRLTVT.

This clone has a handful of counts. The V and J genes are TRBV7-9 and TRBJ1-4; 7 positions match TRBD1. This CDR3 has 15 amino acids. Germline V gives CDR1 SEHNR, CDR2 FQNEAQ (reference sequence). With V trimmed by 4 bases and J by 2 bases, 4 bases remained unmatched. The CDR3 nucleotides are TGTGCCAGCAGCTCGCGGACAGGTACTAATGAAAAACTGTTTTTT. Residues: CASSSRTGTNEKLFF.

This clone has just one count. The chain employs TRBV5-4 and TRBJ2-2; D is possibly TRBD2 (5 bases). The CDR3 consists of 14 residues. Looked up from germline, CDR1 is SGHNT and CDR2 is YYREEE (reference sequence). Trimming removed 1 base from V and 4 bases from J, with 8 bases in between. DNA for the CDR3: TGTGCCAGCAGCTTGAGAGGGTCCACCGGGGAGCTGTTTTTT. It encodes CASSLRGSTGELFF.

This clone was observed a handful of times. This rearrangement joins TRBV5-4 to TRBJ2-1, with TRBD1 identical over 7 bases. CDR1 and CDR2 (germline): SGHNT, YYREEE (reference sequence). With 3 bases clipped from V and 3 bases from J, the junction kept 6 bases outside the gene matches. CDR3 length: 15 amino acids. The CDR3 is CASSYDRASYNEQFF. DNA of the CDR3: TGTGCCAGCAGCTACGACAGGGCTAGCTACAATGAGCAGTTCTTC. The variable domain in full, with the rest retrieved from reference TRBV5-4 and TRBJ2-1, is ETGVTQSPTHLIKTRGQQVTLRCSSQSGHNTVSWYQQALGQGPQFIFQYYREEENGRGNFPPRFSGLQFPNYSSELNVNALELDDSALYLCASSYDRASYNEQFFGPGTRLTVL.

This clone has just a few counts. The chain uses TRBV9 and TRBJ1-6, with 8 bases that match TRBD1. In germline, CDR1 is SGDLS, CDR2 YYNGEE. The CDR3 is made up of 16 amino acids. The V segment lost 4 bases and the J segment 6 bases; nucleotides outside the gene matches: 9. The CDR3 DNA reads as TGTGCCAGCAGCCGATCGGCGGGACAGGTTAATTCACCCCTCCACTTT. It yields the protein CASSRSAGQVNSPLHF.

A few counts support this clone. The chain has TRBV10-3 and TRBJ1-1; possibly TRBD1 for D (5 bases). Per the germline V gene, CDR1 is ENHRY and CDR2 is SYGVKD. The V and J ends lost 6 bases and 0 bases respectively, with 11 bases between them. This CDR3 has 14 amino acids. The CDR3 loop reads CAIRETALNTEAFF. The CDR3 nucleotides read TGTGCCATCAGAGAGACAGCCCTGAACACTGAAGCTTTCTTT.

This clone has a handful of counts. V and J are TRBV19 and TRBJ1-5; D uncertain. Trimming stripped 8 bases from V and 0 bases from J, with 8 bases between. Looked up from germline, CDR1 is LNHDA and CDR2 is SQIVND (reference sequence). The CDR3 runs 13 residues. CDR3 in amino acids: CASCGNSNQPQHF. Here the CDR3 DNA reads TGTGCCAGTTGCGGGAATAGCAATCAGCCCCAGCATTTT.

The genes are TRBV27 and TRBJ2-7; D might be TRBD1 (6 bases). The CDR3 extends over 12 amino acids. V lost 5 bases and J lost 3, with 8 bases in between. Germline V CDR1 and CDR2: MNHEY, SMNVEV (reference sequence). The CDR3 DNA sequence: TGTGCCAGCAGTGGACAGTACTACGAGCAGTACTTC. It is translated as CASSGQYYEQYF.

The chain carries TRBV5-4 and TRBJ2-6, with 7 bases that match TRBD2. Germline assignment: CDR1 SGHNT and CDR2 YYREEE (reference sequence). There are 16 residues in the CDR3. Trimming took 4 bases from V and 2 from J; bases not matched to a gene: 6. CDR3 sequence reads: CASSPSGGAGANVLTF. In nucleotides, the CDR3 is TGTGCCAGCAGCCCCTCTGGGGGGGCTGGGGCCAACGTCCTGACTTTC. Full variable domain (missing parts from reference TRBV5-4 and TRBJ2-6): ETGVTQSPTHLIKTRGQQVTLRCSSQSGHNTVSWYQQALGQGPQFIFQYYREEENGRGNFPPRFSGLQFPNYSSELNVNALELDDSALYLCASSPSGGAGANVLTFGAGSRLTVL.

This chain connects TRBV4-2 to TRBJ2-5; the match to TRBD2 covers 10 bases. The V segment lost 4 bases and the J segment 0 bases; nucleotides outside the gene matches: 2. This CDR3 has 15 residues. Per germline, CDR1 LGHNA and CDR2 YNFKEQ. CDR3 residues: CASSPGTSDQETQYF. CDR3 DNA: TGTGCCAGCAGCCCCGGGACTAGCGACCAAGAGACCCAGTACTTC.

This clone was seen a few times. The V and J genes are TRBV18 and TRBJ2-3, with D possibly matching TRBD1 (6 bases). Germline V CDR1 and CDR2: KGHSH, LQKENI. V was cut by 2 bases and J by 3 bases, with 15 bases left in between. CDR3 size: 16 residues. The CDR3 DNA sequence: TGTGCCAGCTCACCATCATTGACAGGTGGGACAGATACGCAGTATTTT. Protein sequence: CASSPSLTGGTDTQYF.

This clone was detected only a few times. The gene calls are TRBV5-1 and TRBJ2-3, with unresolved D. Germline-derived CDR1 and CDR2 are SGHRS and YFSETQ. The CDR3 length is 15 residues. Trimming took off 0 bases at V and 6 bases at J, with 14 bases between the two ends. This CDR3 is CASSLDSREWDTQYF. The DNA for the CDR3 is TGCGCCAGCAGCTTGGATTCTCGAGAGTGGGATACGCAGTATTTT.

The chain links TRBV2 to TRBJ2-3, with 12 positions matching TRBD2. The CDR3 contains 15 residues. Per the germline V gene, CDR1 is SNHLY and CDR2 is FYNNEI. With V trimmed by 6 bases and J by 4 bases, 5 bases remained unmatched. The CDR3 spells CASRELAGGPDTQYF. The DNA of the CDR3 is TGTGCCAGCAGAGAACTAGCGGGGGGCCCAGATACGCAGTATTTT.

This clone was picked up many times. This chain uses TRBV18 with TRBJ2-6, with TRBD1 as a possible D gene (5 bases). Between the trimmed V and J ends, which lost 1 base and 0 bases, there was a span of 13 bases. CDR1 is KGHSH and CDR2 is LQKENI in the germline V gene. This CDR3 has 18 residues. CDR3 in amino acids: CASSPQQGDISGANVLTF. For the CDR3, the DNA is TGTGCCAGCTCACCACAGCAGGGCGATATCTCTGGGGCCAACGTCCTGACTTTC. Full variable domain (remainder filled in from reference TRBV18 and TRBJ2-6): NAGVMQNPRHLVRRRGQEARLRCSPMKGHSHVYWYRQLPEEGLKFMVYLQKENIIDESGMPKERFSAEFPKEGPSILRIQQVVRGDSAAYFCASSPQQGDISGANVLTFGAGSRLTVL.

The chain is built from TRBV5-1 and TRBJ2-3; 8 bases are shared with TRBD1. The CDR3 is 15 residues long. Trimming took 4 bases from V and 6 from J; bases not matched to a gene: 10. CDR1 SGHRS and CDR2 YFSETQ come from the germline V gene. The chain's CDR3 is CASSLDRGSGDTQYF. For the CDR3, the DNA is TGCGCCAGCAGCCTCGACAGGGGATCAGGGGATACGCAGTATTTT.

This clone was counted a few times. The J gene is TRBJ2-5, the V gene TRBV25-1; TRBD2 might be the D (5 bases). The ends were cut back, 4 bases at V and 2 bases at J, with 14 bases in the middle. The germline gives CDR1 MGHDK, CDR2 SYGVNS. CDR3 length equals 15 residues. CDR3 sequence reads: CASSAPGLSQETQYF. The CDR3 DNA sequence: TGTGCCAGCAGTGCCCCAGGACTCTCACAAGAGACCCAGTACTTC.

In its sample, this clone was seen a few times. This chain uses TRBV19 with TRBJ1-1; TRBD1 aligns across 7 bases. V was pared by 5 bases and J by 2 bases, with 5 bases of the junction left unmatched. In germline, CDR1 is LNHDA, CDR2 SQIVND (reference sequence). This CDR3 region has 14 residues. The CDR3 nucleotides are TGTGCCAGTAGTGGCAGGGGGAAAAACACTGAAGCTTTCTTT. This gives the protein CASSGRGKNTEAFF.

The chain couples TRBV7-2 to TRBJ1-2; weak D call: TRBD1 (5 bases). The CDR3 runs to 14 residues. Trimming cost V 4 bases and J 4 bases, with 13 bases left between them. The germline gives CDR1 SGHTA, CDR2 FQGNSA. This chain's CDR3 is CASSSVRQPYGYTF. CDR3 nucleotide sequence: TGTGCCAGCAGCTCCGTCCGACAGCCCTATGGCTACACCTTC.

This clone was seen only a few times. This sequence joins TRBV30 and TRBJ1-4; D gene unclear. Trimming left V 7 bases short and J 4 bases short, with 10 bases between. From germline, CDR1 is GTSNPN and CDR2 SVGIG (reference sequence). The CDR3 runs 12 residues. CDR3: CASKGVNEKLFF. CDR3 nucleotides: TGTGCCTCTAAGGGAGTTAATGAAAAACTGTTTTTT.

Only a few counts were recorded for this clone. The chain carries TRBV5-4 and TRBJ2-1; D is undetermined. The CDR3 loop spans 14 amino acids. Trimming removed 0 bases from V and 5 bases from J, with 9 bases in between. The germline gives CDR1 SGHNT, CDR2 YYREEE (reference sequence). The CDR3 DNA follows: TGTGCCAGCAGCTTGGGGCTGGGCGACAATGAGCAGTTCTTC. It specifies CASSLGLGDNEQFF.

The rearrangement joins TRBV2 to TRBJ1-2; D call uncertain. The CDR3 has 15 amino acids. Germline V gene lookup returns CDR1 SNHLY and CDR2 FYNNEI. V was trimmed by 3 bases and J by 1 base, leaving 12 bases between them. CDR3 sequence reads: CASSDGGIYNYGYTF. In DNA, the CDR3 is TGTGCCAGCAGTGATGGCGGAATCTATAACTATGGCTACACCTTC.

This clone was found a few times. The V and J genes are TRBV2 and TRBJ2-4, with TRBD2 as a possible D gene (5 bases). Germline assignment: CDR1 SNHLY and CDR2 FYNNEI. The CDR3 loop spans 15 amino acids. Trimming took off 6 bases at V and 7 bases at J, with 19 bases between the two ends. The CDR3 DNA reads TGTGCCAGCAGGGCTCCGGCGGGCTTAGCGAACATTCAGTACTTC. Protein sequence: CASRAPAGLANIQYF.

This clone was counted between two and nine times. J is TRBJ2-7 and V is TRBV19, with 8 positions matching TRBD1. CDR3 length: 15 residues. The V segment lost 3 bases and the J segment 2 bases; nucleotides outside the gene matches: 6. CDR1 is LNHDA, CDR2 SQIVND, per germline (reference sequence). CDR3 nucleotides: TGTGCCAGTAGTATGGCCGGGACAGGAGCCTACGAGCAGTACTTC. Translating it yields CASSMAGTGAYEQYF.

The chain couples TRBV11-2 to TRBJ1-1; D is possibly TRBD1 (6 bases). This CDR3 has 14 residues. The germline CDR1 and CDR2 sequences are SGHAT and FQNNGV. Trimming shortened V by 5 bases and J by 1 base, and 11 bases separated the two germline ends. CDR3 sequence: CASSHGQPNTEAFF. The DNA of the CDR3 is TGTGCCAGCAGCCATGGACAGCCGAACACTGAAGCTTTCTTT.

This chain connects TRBV5-1 to TRBJ1-5; 9 bases agree with TRBD1. Germline loops: CDR1 SGHRS, CDR2 YFSETQ. V lost 3 bases and J lost 0; bases outside the gene matches: 1. The CDR3 consists of 15 residues. CDR3 loop: CASSWTGDSNQPQHF. The DNA of the CDR3 is TGCGCCAGCAGCTGGACAGGGGATAGCAATCAGCCCCAGCATTTT.

V gene TRBV7-9 combines with J gene TRBJ2-7; the D gene is possibly TRBD1 (6 bases). From germline, CDR1 is SEHNR and CDR2 FQNEAQ (reference sequence). This CDR3 region has 18 residues. V gave up 5 bases and J gave up 3 bases, with 26 bases separating them. In DNA form, the CDR3 reads TGTGCCAGCAGCCATCCGGGGACACCCAGGCGAGGGAGCTACGAGCAGTACTTC. Its protein product is CASSHPGTPRRGSYEQYF.

This chain connects TRBV18 to TRBJ2-7; 9 bases match TRBD1. Germline V gene lookup returns CDR1 KGHSH and CDR2 LQKENI. After removal of 2 bases from V and 3 bases from J, the junction contained 2 bases not matched to a gene. This CDR3 has 14 residues. The CDR3, as DNA: TGTGCCAGCTCACCAGGGACAGGGTTCTACGAGCAGTACTTC. As protein: CASSPGTGFYEQYF. Complete variable domain (other parts from reference TRBV18 and TRBJ2-7): NAGVMQNPRHLVRRRGQEARLRCSPMKGHSHVYWYRQLPEEGLKFMVYLQKENIIDESGMPKERFSAEFPKEGPSILRIQQVVRGDSAAYFCASSPGTGFYEQYFGPGTRLTVT.

This clone turned up a few times. The CDR3, as DNA: TGTGCCACCAGCAACTCCCTAGCCGGGGGGGCCAAAGATACGCAGTATTTT. This encodes CATSNSLAGGAKDTQYF. This chain connects TRBV15 to TRBJ2-3; TRBD2 agrees at 8 bases. The CDR3 consists of 17 residues. CDR1 is LNHNV, CDR2 YYDKDF, per germline (reference sequence). With V trimmed by 4 bases and J by 5 bases, 14 bases remained unmatched.

This clone appeared a few times. This chain joins TRBV10-3 and TRBJ2-5; 13 nucleotides line up with TRBD2. The CDR3 is 18 amino acids. V lost 2 bases and J lost 2; bases outside the gene matches: 8. The V gene's germline CDR1 is ENHRY and CDR2 SYGVKD. The CDR3 DNA reads as TGTGCCATCAGTGAGCATTCACTAGCGGGGGGGCGTCAAGAGACCCAGTACTTC. It is translated as CAISEHSLAGGRQETQYF.

This clone was seen a handful of times. The chain uses TRBV6-5 and TRBJ1-1, with TRBD1 as a possible D gene (6 bases). Germline V gene data show CDR1 as MNHEY and CDR2 as SVGAGI. V dropped 7 bases and J dropped 4 bases, with 13 bases sitting between them. The CDR3 has 13 amino acids. Written as DNA, the CDR3 is TGTGCCAGCACCGCCCGGACAGCCACTGAAGCTTTCTTT. Translation gives CASTARTATEAFF.

This clone was seen only a few times. One end of the junction is discordant with germline, which a read error may explain. The CDR3 region has the DNA TGTGCCAGCAGTGATTTGGAGGGGATGAATGAGCAGTTCTTC. It translates to CASSDLEGMNEQFF. V is TRBV10-3 and J is TRBJ2-1; the D gene is possibly TRBD2 (6 bases). CDR1 is ENHRY, CDR2 SYGVKD, per germline. This CDR3 is 14 amino acids long.